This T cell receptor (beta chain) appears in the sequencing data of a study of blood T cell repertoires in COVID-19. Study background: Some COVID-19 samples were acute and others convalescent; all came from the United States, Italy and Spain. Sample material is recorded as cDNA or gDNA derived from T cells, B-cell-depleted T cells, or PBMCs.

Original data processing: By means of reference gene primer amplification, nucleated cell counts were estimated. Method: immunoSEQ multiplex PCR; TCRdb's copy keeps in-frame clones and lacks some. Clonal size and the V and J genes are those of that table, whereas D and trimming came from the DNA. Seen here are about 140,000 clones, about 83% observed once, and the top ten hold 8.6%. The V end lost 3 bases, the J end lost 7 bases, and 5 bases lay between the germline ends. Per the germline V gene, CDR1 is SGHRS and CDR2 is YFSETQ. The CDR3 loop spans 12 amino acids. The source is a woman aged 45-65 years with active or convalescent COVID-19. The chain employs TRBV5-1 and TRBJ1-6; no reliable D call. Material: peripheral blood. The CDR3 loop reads CASSYQNSPLHF. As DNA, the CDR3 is TGCGCCAGCAGCTACCAGAATTCACCCCTCCACTTT.